This TCR beta chain was observed in a study of Ad26.COV2.S vaccination and SARS-CoV-2 variants. Across the whole study: The vaccine Ad26.COV2.S was put into the muscle once, or twice with 56 days between. Study-wide points: Vaccine and placebo groups showed comparable non-spike TCR breadth.

TCRdb's copy holds only in-frame clones and misses some; the assay was immunoSEQ multiplex PCR. In the table there are roughly 300,000 clones, approximately 90% of which are singletons. Treatment defined: some 20 received Ad26.COV2.S at low or high dose, single or two shots; about 5 received placebo; per-sample allocation not given. Collection of samples fell on day 63 after the first vaccine or placebo injection. On this clone itself: Its target is unknown.

The CDR3 has 13 residues. V gave up 6 bases and J gave up 3 bases; unmatched junction bases: 5. CDR1 MDHEN and CDR2 SYDVKM come from the germline V gene. V is TRBV28 and J is TRBJ2-7; TRBD2 agrees at 7 bases. The input for sequencing was peripheral blood, taken in a trial of Ad26.COV2.S vaccine versus placebo. This receptor was obtained from a person between 18 and 60 years old who received the Ad26.COV2.S COVID-19 vaccine or a placebo. In nucleotides, the CDR3 is TGTGCCAGCAGGCGAGGACTAGTCTACGAGCAGTACTTC. Its protein is CASRRGLVYEQYF.